This paragraph covers one T cell receptor (beta chain) sequence. Produced via immunoSEQ multiplex PCR; TCRdb's table is partial and in-frame only. The sample has a few hundred thousand clones, over 80% seen once. This specimen belongs to a study of cytomegalovirus exposure and HLA in healthy donors. Trimming took 5 bases from V and 2 from J, leaving 14 bases between them. CDR3 length: 14 amino acids. The germline V gene encodes CDR1 SGHRS and CDR2 YFSETQ. Sequencing was performed on PBMCs. This TCR derives from a woman in her thirties in good health and CMV-seropositive. This chain joins TRBV5-1 and TRBJ2-7; either TRBD1 or TRBD2 may supply D (5 bases each). CDR3 in DNA: TGCGCCAGCAGACGGGACCCGGGGCCCTACGAGCAGTACTTC. Its translation is CASRRDPGPYEQYF.